Presented here are 24 T cell receptor beta chains from one specimen sequenced in a study of Tregs in tolerant kidney transplant recipients. Assay: immunoSEQ multiplex PCR; the TCRdb copy retains only in-frame clones and omits some. The sample yields about 94,000 clones, 80% to 95% seen once. Source: CD4+ T cells from blood, taken before the transplant. The receptors stem from a human donor who received a combined kidney and bone marrow transplant.

The V and J genes are TRBV7-2 and TRBJ2-1, with 8 positions matching TRBD2. Unmatched junction bases numbered 10, after V lost 4 bases and J lost 14 bases. Germline V gives CDR1 SGHTA, CDR2 FQGNSA. There are 13 residues in the CDR3. CDR3 protein: CASSSIARGDKFF. In DNA, the CDR3 is TGTGCCAGCAGCTCCATCGCGCGGGGGGATAAGTTCTTC.

The chain carries TRBV27 and TRBJ1-2; 7 positions match TRBD1. The CDR3 has 15 residues. CDR1 is MNHEY, CDR2 SMNVEV, per germline (reference sequence). The V and J ends lost 4 bases and 2 bases, in that order; junction bases with no gene match: 7. The CDR3 is CASSSQHRGNYGYTF. Here the CDR3 DNA reads TGTGCCAGCAGTTCCCAACACAGGGGAAACTATGGCTACACCTTC.

The rearrangement joins TRBV5-5 to TRBJ2-5, with 16 bases aligning to TRBD2. Germline V gene data show CDR1 as SGHKS and CDR2 as YYEKEE (reference sequence). V gave up 0 bases and J gave up 3 bases; unmatched junction bases: 5. There are 18 residues in the CDR3. In nucleotides, the CDR3 is TGTGCCAGCAGCTTGGCCGCGGGACTAGCGGGAGGGAAAGAGACCCAGTACTTC. This codes for CASSLAAGLAGGKETQYF.

The CDR3 reads CASSPKWTSTDTQYF. For the CDR3, the DNA is TGTGCCAGCAGCCCGAAATGGACTAGCACAGATACGCAGTATTTT. V and J are TRBV4-2 and TRBJ2-3; weak D call: TRBD2 (5 bases). Deletions cut 4 bases from V and 0 bases from J, with 11 bases between. From germline, CDR1 is LGHNA and CDR2 YNFKEQ. This CDR3 comprises 15 residues.

This chain links TRBV5-1 with TRBJ1-1; TRBD1 matches at 7 bases. With 1 base clipped from V and 0 bases from J, the junction kept 6 bases outside the gene matches. The CDR3 runs 16 residues. From germline, CDR1 is SGHRS and CDR2 YFSETQ. CDR3 amino acids: CASSLKQGRMNTEAFF. The CDR3 bases are TGCGCCAGCAGCTTGAAACAGGGGAGGATGAACACTGAAGCTTTCTTT.

The chain couples TRBV11-3 to TRBJ2-5, with TRBD1 matching over 7 bases. This CDR3 contains 16 residues. Germline V CDR1 and CDR2: SGHNT, YENEEA. The trim removed 4 bases at V and 0 bases at J, leaving 8 bases unmatched. This chain's CDR3 is CASSYGQVDNQETQYF. CDR3 DNA: TGTGCCAGCAGCTACGGACAGGTAGACAACCAAGAGACCCAGTACTTC.

The gene calls are TRBV7-9 and TRBJ1-4, with 8 bases aligning to TRBD1. Germline trimming cut 1 base from V and 4 bases from J; bases unmatched to any gene: 5. Germline V CDR1 and CDR2: SEHNR, FQNEAQ (reference sequence). The length of the CDR3 is 16 residues. The CDR3 region is CASSLGTGGSNEKLFF. CDR3 in DNA: TGTGCCAGCAGCTTAGGAACAGGGGGGAGTAATGAAAAACTGTTTTTT.

A remark on this clone: The junction and the germline gene differ at one end; a read error may be behind it. The same CDR3 is also encoded by other DNA sequences in this sample. The J gene is TRBJ1-6, the V gene TRBV6-4; D call uncertain. Germline CDR1 MRHNA, CDR2 SNTAGT. CDR3 size: 14 residues. The CDR3 DNA reads as TGTGCCAGCAGGCAAGACACACCCAATTCCCCCCTCCACTTT. It codes for CASRQDTPNSPLHF.

The rearrangement joins TRBV7-9 to TRBJ2-7; 9 bases match TRBD1. Germline assignment: CDR1 SEHNR and CDR2 FQNEAQ (reference sequence). J was trimmed by 0 bases and V by 2 bases; bases with no gene match: 2. This CDR3 is 15 amino acids long. The CDR3 region is CASSLTGGLSYEQYF. In nucleotides, the CDR3 is TGTGCCAGCAGCTTAACAGGGGGCCTCTCCTACGAGCAGTACTTC.

A word on this clone: Relative to the germline gene, one junction end is altered; a read error may explain this. Other DNA sequences in the sample encode the same CDR3. The chain uses TRBV6-4 and TRBJ1-6; 8 positions agree with TRBD1. The germline CDR1 and CDR2 sequences are MRHNA and SNTAGT. This CDR3 is 14 amino acids long. The CDR3: CASSDTGGNSPLHF. CDR3 sequence (DNA): TGTGCCAGCAGTGACACAGGGGGGAATTCCCCCCTCCACTTT.

The rearrangement joins TRBV21-1 to TRBJ2-1; the table's D gene call, TRBD2, was not cross checked with the DNA. TRBV21-1 is noted as a pseudogene. The CDR3 extends over 18 amino acids. The CDR3 DNA is TGTGCCAGCAGCAAAGCGGATAAGACTAGCGGGAGAAGTAATGAGCAGTTCTTC. This translates into CASSKADKTSGRSNEQFF.

The rearrangement links TRBV28 to TRBJ2-7, with 7 positions matching TRBD1. The CDR3 spans 12 residues. Germline lookup yields CDR1 MDHEN and CDR2 SYDVKM. V trimming: 2 bases; J trimming: 6 bases; junction bases outside the gene matches: 1. The CDR3 is CASSLRGLEQYF. CDR3 in DNA: TGTGCCAGCAGTTTAAGGGGGCTCGAGCAGTACTTC.

The gene calls are TRBV7-9 and TRBJ2-1, with D maybe TRBD2 (5 bases). The germline V gene has CDR1 SEHNR and CDR2 FQNEAQ (reference sequence). CDR3 length: 14 amino acids. V lost 7 bases and J 7 bases, leaving 17 bases between the germline ends. The CDR3 protein is CASITLTSGNEQFF. The CDR3, as DNA: TGTGCCAGCATCACCTTAACGTCGGGAAATGAGCAGTTCTTC.

This chain connects TRBV7-8 to TRBJ2-7, with 7 bases that match TRBD1. J gave up 6 bases and V 6 bases, and 5 bases lay outside the gene matches. Germline CDR1 reads SGHVS; CDR2 reads FQNEAQ. This CDR3 region has 12 residues. In nucleotides, the CDR3 is TGTGCCAGCAGTCCTGACAGGGCCGAGCAGTACTTC. Amino acids: CASSPDRAEQYF.

This rearrangement joins TRBV6-5 to TRBJ2-7; D may be TRBD2 (5 bases). Germline V gene data show CDR1 as MNHEY and CDR2 as SVGAGI. V was pared by 10 bases and J by 0 bases, with 13 bases between. CDR3 size: 13 residues. DNA of the CDR3: TGTGCCACCACGCGAGGGCCCTCCTACGAGCAGTACTTC. Protein: CATTRGPSYEQYF.

This clone was seen a single time. The chain combines TRBV5-4 with TRBJ2-1; 7 nucleotides match TRBD1. This CDR3 contains 15 residues. Germline lookup yields CDR1 SGHNT and CDR2 YYREEE (reference sequence). With V trimmed by 3 bases and J by 3 bases, 6 bases remained unmatched. The CDR3 region is CASSSRDRLYNEQFF. The CDR3 region has the DNA TGTGCCAGCAGCTCCCGGGACAGACTCTACAATGAGCAGTTCTTC.

This chain links TRBV4-3 with TRBJ2-2; no reliable D call. The CDR3 runs to 13 residues. Germline V gene lookup returns CDR1 LGHNA and CDR2 YSLEER. V gave up 5 bases and J gave up 4 bases, with 8 bases separating them. The CDR3 DNA is TGCGCCAGCAGCAGACACCTCACCGGGGAGCTGTTTTTT. The encoded protein is CASSRHLTGELFF.

The chain employs TRBV7-6 and TRBJ1-5, with TRBD1 matching 7 bases. With V trimmed by 1 base and J by 1 base, 4 bases remained unmatched. CDR3 size: 16 residues. Germline CDR1 reads SGHVS; CDR2 reads FNYEAQ. Here the CDR3 DNA reads TGTGCCAGCAGCTTAGGGGCAGGGGGGAGCAATCAGCCCCAGCATTTT. As protein: CASSLGAGGSNQPQHF. Variable domain in full (rest from reference TRBV7-6 and TRBJ1-5): GAGVSQSPRYKVTKRGQDVALRCDPISGHVSLYWYRQALGQGPEFLTYFNYEAQQDKSGLPNDRFSAERPEGSISTLTIQRTEQRDSAMYRCASSLGAGGSNQPQHFGDGTRLSIL.

This chain joins TRBV7-8 and TRBJ2-7; TRBD1 is a possible D gene (5 bases). The CDR3 length is 16 residues. V lost 5 bases and J lost 13, with 30 bases in between. The germline gives CDR1 SGHVS, CDR2 FQNEAQ. The CDR3 DNA is TGTGCCAGCAGCACTCGATATTTCCCAATAAGACAGCTAAGTTACTTC. Protein product: CASSTRYFPIRQLSYF.

The chain uses TRBV5-4 and TRBJ2-3, with no clear D. Trimming removed 4 bases from V and 1 base from J, with 13 bases in between. CDR1 and CDR2 from the germline V gene are SGHNT and YYREEE (reference sequence). This CDR3 is 15 amino acids long. The CDR3 nucleotides read TGTGCCAGCAGCCGCCAGGTAACCGGCACAGATACGCAGTATTTT. Translated, it gives CASSRQVTGTDTQYF.

The V call is TRBV6-4, the J call TRBJ2-3; the match to TRBD2 covers 7 bases. The ends lost 6 bases at V and 0 bases at J; junction bases unmatched: 6. Germline V lookup: CDR1 MRHNA, CDR2 SNTAGT. The CDR3 has 15 residues. CDR3 residues: CASSESGISTDTQYF. The CDR3 DNA follows: TGTGCCAGCAGCGAGAGCGGGATTAGCACAGATACGCAGTATTTT.

The chain is built from TRBV7-9 and TRBJ2-1; a possible D gene is TRBD2 (6 bases). There are 18 residues in the CDR3. Germline V gene sequence: CDR1 SEHNR, CDR2 FQNEAQ (reference sequence). Trimming stripped 0 bases from V and 8 bases from J, with 23 bases between. The CDR3 is CASSLARNTGKGRYEQFF. As DNA, the CDR3 is TGTGCCAGCAGCTTAGCCCGCAATACAGGAAAGGGGAGGTATGAGCAGTTCTTC.

The V call is TRBV20-1, the J call TRBJ1-1, with D hard to call. Germline lookup yields CDR1 DFQATT and CDR2 SNEGSKA (reference sequence). Trimming cost V 6 bases and J 8 bases, with 7 bases left between them. The length of the CDR3 is 9 residues. The CDR3 region has the DNA TGCAGTGCGACAACAGAAGCTTTCTTT. It specifies CSATTEAFF.

The chain couples TRBV19 to TRBJ2-3; a possible D gene is TRBD2 (6 bases). Germline V gives CDR1 LNHDA, CDR2 SQIVND (reference sequence). V shed 3 bases and J shed 1 base, with 17 bases lying between them. CDR3 size: 17 residues. In DNA, the CDR3 is TGTGCCAGTAGTATTCGTAAGAGGAGGGGAGGCACAGATACGCAGTATTTT. Its translation is CASSIRKRRGGTDTQYF. Based on the CDR3 plus reference TRBV19 and TRBJ2-3, the full variable domain is DGGITQSPKYLFRKEGQNVTLSCEQNLNHDAMYWYRQDPGQGLRLIYYSQIVNDFQKGDIAEGYSVSREKKESFPLTVTSAQKNPTAFYLCASSIRKRRGGTDTQYFGPGTRLTVL.